This paragraph reports one T cell receptor beta chain. The data originate from a study of blood T cell repertoires in COVID-19. The length of the CDR3 is 16 residues. Trimming took off 6 bases at V and 3 bases at J, with 15 bases between the two ends. Germline assignment: CDR1 MDHEN and CDR2 SYDVKM. The assay was immunoSEQ multiplex PCR, and TCRdb's table has in-frame clones only and misses some. The sample carries about 210,000 clones, 70% to 90% recorded once. The clonotype originates from a woman in her forties or fifties with active or convalescent COVID-19. Sequencing input: peripheral blood. The gene calls are TRBV28 and TRBJ2-6; tentatively, D is TRBD1 (7 bases). The DNA of the CDR3 is TGTGCCAGCAGCGCGAACAGGGGAGGTGGGGCCAACGTCCTGACTTTC. Translating it yields CASSANRGGGANVLTF. Variable domain in full (rest from reference TRBV28 and TRBJ2-6): DVKVTQSSRYLVKRTGEKVFLECVQDMDHENMFWYRQDPGLGLRLIYFSYDVKMKEKGDIPEGYSVSREKKERFSLILESASTNQTSMYLCASSANRGGGANVLTFGAGSRLTVL.